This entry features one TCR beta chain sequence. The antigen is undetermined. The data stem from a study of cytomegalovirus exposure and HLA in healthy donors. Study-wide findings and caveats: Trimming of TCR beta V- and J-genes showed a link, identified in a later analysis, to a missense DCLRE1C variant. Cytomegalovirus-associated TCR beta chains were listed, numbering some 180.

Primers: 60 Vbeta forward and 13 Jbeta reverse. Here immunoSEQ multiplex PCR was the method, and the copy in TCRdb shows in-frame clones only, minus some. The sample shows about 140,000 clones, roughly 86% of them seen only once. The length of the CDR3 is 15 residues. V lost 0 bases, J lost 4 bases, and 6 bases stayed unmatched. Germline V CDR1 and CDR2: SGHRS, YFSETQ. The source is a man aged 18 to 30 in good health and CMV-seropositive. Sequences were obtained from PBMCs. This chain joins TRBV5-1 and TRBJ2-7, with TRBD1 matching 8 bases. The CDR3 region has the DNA TGCGCCAGCAGCTTGGCGGGGCAGGGGGCTTACGAGCAGTACTTC. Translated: CASSLAGQGAYEQYF.